This passage covers 23 T cell receptor beta chains from one sample sequenced in a study of cytomegalovirus exposure and HLA in healthy donors. Both 60 Vbeta primers and 13 Jbeta primers went into the PCR. The data were produced by immunoSEQ multiplex PCR, yet TCRdb's version contains in-frame clones alone and is incomplete. This table has about 160,000 clones, 65% to 85% appearing once. Sequencing was carried out using PBMCs. These receptors all come from a woman aged 45 to 65 in good health and CMV-seropositive.

The DNA of the CDR3 is TGTGCCAGCAGTGATGTGGACAGGGGGGGAGGAAACATTCAGTACTTC. Translating it yields CASSDVDRGGGNIQYF. The V gene is TRBV6-1, the J gene TRBJ2-4; 10 bases line up with TRBD1. Germline CDR1 is MNHNS and CDR2 is SASEGT. The CDR3 totals 16 residues. With 3 bases clipped from V and 6 bases from J, the junction kept 8 bases outside the gene matches.

The chain is built from TRBV5-6 and TRBJ1-5, with unresolved D. Per the germline V gene, CDR1 is SGHDT and CDR2 is YYEEEE. The CDR3 runs 12 residues. Trimming pared 5 bases from V and 4 bases from J, leaving 7 bases between. The CDR3 loop reads CASSWANQPQHF. In DNA, the CDR3 is TGTGCCAGCAGTTGGGCTAATCAGCCCCAGCATTTT. Together with reference TRBV5-6 and TRBJ1-5, the CDR3 gives the full variable domain: DAGVTQSPTHLIKTRGQQVTLRCSPKSGHDTVSWYQQALGQGPQFIFQYYEEEERQRGNFPDRFSGHQFPNYSSELNVNALLLGDSALYLCASSWANQPQHFGDGTRLSIL.

This chain joins TRBV7-2 and TRBJ1-2; D remains ambiguous. The CDR3 consists of 14 residues. Trimming shortened V by 3 bases and J by 0 bases, and 8 bases separated the two germline ends. Per germline, CDR1 SGHTA and CDR2 FQGNSA. The CDR3, as DNA: TGTGCCAGCAGCTTCTCCGCAGCTAACTATGGCTACACCTTC. It translates to CASSFSAANYGYTF.

The chain employs TRBV5-1 and TRBJ2-7; 7 nucleotides match TRBD1. Trimming cost V 2 bases and J 4 bases; bases outside gene matches: 9. This CDR3 has 15 residues. Germline lookup yields CDR1 SGHRS and CDR2 YFSETQ. The CDR3 nucleotides are TGCGCCAGCAGCTTCACCGGGACAGTGCAGTACGAGCAGTACTTC. Translating it yields CASSFTGTVQYEQYF.

The rearrangement links TRBV19 to TRBJ1-1; no reliable D call. The CDR3 sequence is 15 residues long. The germline V gene encodes CDR1 LNHDA and CDR2 SQIVND (reference sequence). V was clipped by 1 base and J by 1 base, with 10 bases between them. In DNA form, the CDR3 reads TGTGCCAGTAGTATAGGGTGGGGAGCGAACACTGAAGCTTTCTTT. This encodes CASSIGWGANTEAFF.

The J gene is TRBJ2-3, the V gene TRBV5-1; TRBD2 matches 9 bases. J was trimmed by 2 bases and V by 4 bases; bases with no gene match: 5. The length of the CDR3 is 15 residues. Germline CDR1 is SGHRS and CDR2 is YFSETQ. The CDR3 region is CASSPIAGDTDTQYF. The CDR3 DNA follows: TGCGCCAGCAGCCCCATAGCGGGGGACACAGATACGCAGTATTTT. Full variable domain (remainder filled in from reference TRBV5-1 and TRBJ2-3): KAGVTQTPRYLIKTRGQQVTLSCSPISGHRSVSWYQQTPGQGLQFLFEYFSETQRNKGNFPGRFSGRQFSNSRSEMNVSTLELGDSALYLCASSPIAGDTDTQYFGPGTRLTVL.

J is TRBJ2-5 and V is TRBV13; weak D call: TRBD1 (5 bases). The J call may not be correct, given that the DNA end is closer to TRBJ2-7. CDR3 size: 15 residues. The V gene's germline CDR1 is PRHDT and CDR2 FYEKMQ (reference sequence). CDR3 region: CASSPRTHLTYEQYF. The CDR3 DNA reads as TGTGCCAGCAGCCCCCGGACACACCTGACCTACGAGCAGTACTTC.

The rearrangement links TRBV19 to TRBJ1-5; 10 positions match TRBD1. There are 13 residues in the CDR3. The V gene's germline CDR1 is LNHDA and CDR2 SQIVND (reference sequence). The V gene end was trimmed by 11 bases and the J gene end by 5 bases; junction bases not matched to a gene: 6. The CDR3 DNA is TGTGCCGAACCCGGGACAGGGGATCAGCCCCAGCATTTT. Its protein is CAEPGTGDQPQHF.

This sequence joins TRBV4-2 and TRBJ2-5, with D tentatively TRBD2 (6 bases). Looked up from germline, CDR1 is LGHNA and CDR2 is YNFKEQ. Trimming shortened V by 4 bases and J by 5 bases, and 17 bases separated the two germline ends. There are 15 residues in the CDR3. The DNA for the CDR3 is TGTGCCAGCAGCCCTGGACTCACGGCGGGGGAGACCCAGTACTTC. It translates to CASSPGLTAGETQYF.

J is TRBJ1-1 and V is TRBV19; D unresolved. Trimming took 7 bases from V and 1 from J, leaving 7 bases between them. Germline values: CDR1 LNHDA, CDR2 SQIVND (reference sequence). The CDR3 totals 12 residues. The CDR3 DNA sequence: TGTGCCAGTAAGCGGGAGAACACTGAAGCTTTCTTT. This encodes CASKRENTEAFF.

This clone was found a few times. The rearrangement links TRBV9 to TRBJ2-7; 7 positions agree with TRBD1. This CDR3 is built from 15 residues. Looked up from germline, CDR1 is SGDLS and CDR2 is YYNGEE. V lost 4 bases to trimming and J lost 2 bases; unmatched junction nucleotides: 9. In nucleotides, the CDR3 is TGTGCCAGCAGCCCCCGTGGGGACAGAGCCTACGAGCAGTACTTC. This encodes CASSPRGDRAYEQYF. Drawing the rest from reference TRBV9 and TRBJ2-7, the complete variable domain is DSGVTQTPKHLITATGQRVTLRCSPRSGDLSVYWYQQSLDQGLQFLIQYYNGEERAKGNILERFSAQQFPDLHSELNLSSLELGDSALYFCASSPRGDRAYEQYFGPGTRLTVT.

V usage is TRBV11-3 and J usage is TRBJ2-7; no clear D. This CDR3 is 15 amino acids long. The ends were cut back, 5 bases at V and 0 bases at J, with 14 bases in the middle. Germline V lookup: CDR1 SGHNT, CDR2 YENEEA. This chain's CDR3 is CASSIQPTSSYEQYF. For the CDR3, the DNA is TGTGCCAGCAGCATTCAACCTACTTCCTCCTACGAGCAGTACTTC.

V is TRBV19 and J is TRBJ1-4; 10 bases are a match to TRBD1. The trim removed 8 bases at V and 7 bases at J, leaving 10 bases unmatched. This CDR3 comprises 15 residues. Germline CDR1 reads LNHDA; CDR2 reads SQIVND (reference sequence). DNA of the CDR3: TGTGCCAGTGGCCCCGGGACAGGGGTAGGTGAAAAACTGTTTTTT. Translation: CASGPGTGVGEKLFF.

This chain uses TRBV29-1 with TRBJ2-2, with TRBD2 matching over 10 bases. In germline, CDR1 is SQVTM, CDR2 ANQGSEA. The CDR3 has 15 residues. V lost 0 bases, J lost 4 bases, and 2 bases stayed unmatched. CDR3 bases: TGCAGCGTTGAAGACTCTAGCGGGGGCACCGGGGAGCTGTTTTTT. It is translated as CSVEDSSGGTGELFF.

This clone was picked up a small number of times. This sequence joins TRBV6-5 and TRBJ2-2, with 9 bases identical to TRBD1. With 8 bases clipped from V and 5 bases from J, the junction kept 6 bases outside the gene matches. CDR1 and CDR2 (germline): MNHEY, SVGAGI. The CDR3 loop spans 14 amino acids. CDR3 region: CASSTGGATGELFF. As DNA, the CDR3 is TGTGCCAGCTCTACAGGGGGCGCGACCGGGGAGCTGTTTTTT.

This chain connects TRBV30 to TRBJ1-1; no firm D call. The CDR3 sequence is 13 residues long. The V gene's germline CDR1 is GTSNPN and CDR2 SVGIG (reference sequence). Trimming removed 0 bases from V and 3 bases from J, with 8 bases in between. This chain's CDR3 is CAWSVARDTEAFF. The CDR3 DNA is TGTGCCTGGAGTGTAGCCCGGGACACTGAAGCTTTCTTT.

This clone appeared a single time. The J gene is TRBJ2-3, the V gene TRBV7-3; D remains ambiguous. Trimming stripped 4 bases from V and 6 bases from J, with 11 bases between. This CDR3 region has 13 residues. The germline V gene encodes CDR1 SGHTA and CDR2 FQGTGA. As DNA, the CDR3 is TGTGCCAGCAGCTGCCCAGGTTGCGATACGCAGTATTTT. Translation gives CASSCPGCDTQYF.

The chain combines TRBV7-2 with TRBJ1-1; D perhaps matches TRBD1 (6 bases). V lost 5 bases, J lost 4 bases, and 14 bases lay in between. The CDR3 covers 14 residues. Germline V gives CDR1 SGHTA, CDR2 FQGNSA. This chain's CDR3 is CASSRQVRGTEAFF. DNA of the CDR3: TGTGCCAGCAGCCGACAGGTTAGGGGCACTGAAGCTTTCTTT.

The genes are TRBV9 and TRBJ2-3, with D possibly TRBD2 on 6 matching bases. This CDR3 region has 13 residues. The germline gives CDR1 SGDLS, CDR2 YYNGEE. The V end was cut by 4 bases, the J end by 5 bases, with 11 bases between. CDR3 protein: CASSSGGLDTQYF. DNA for the CDR3: TGTGCCAGCAGCTCCGGGGGTCTAGATACGCAGTATTTT.

The chain links TRBV6-5 to TRBJ1-6, with 10 bases fitting TRBD1. V shed 6 bases and J 5 bases; nucleotides not matched to a gene: 4. This CDR3 has 15 amino acids. CDR1 is MNHEY, CDR2 SVGAGI, per germline. The CDR3 DNA follows: TGTGCCAGCAGGACAGGGGGCTTGGATAATTCACCCCTCCACTTT. Translated: CASRTGGLDNSPLHF.

This clone has a handful of counts. V gene TRBV4-3 combines with J gene TRBJ1-1, with D hard to call. This CDR3 has 16 residues. Trimming took off 0 bases at V and 3 bases at J, with 14 bases between the two ends. The germline CDR1 and CDR2 sequences are LGHNA and YSLEER. Written as DNA, the CDR3 is TGCGCCAGCAGCCAAGATCCCGGCCGGGGTGACACTGAAGCTTTCTTT. Translation: CASSQDPGRGDTEAFF.

V gene TRBV7-2 combines with J gene TRBJ1-1; the D gene is possibly TRBD1 (6 bases). Per the germline V gene, CDR1 is SGHTA and CDR2 is FQGNSA. The CDR3 sequence is 13 residues long. V was clipped by 5 bases and J by 12 bases, with 19 bases between them. CDR3 in amino acids: CASSPPGGGVPFF. The CDR3, as DNA: TGTGCCAGCAGCCCCCCTGGGGGGGGCGTGCCTTTCTTT.

In its sample, this clone was seen a few times. The sample holds other DNA sequences that translate to the same CDR3. This chain connects TRBV6-6 to TRBJ1-4, with 8 bases that match TRBD1. Germline V gives CDR1 MNHNY, CDR2 SVGAGI (reference sequence). CDR3 length equals 14 residues. J lost 7 bases, V lost 6 bases, and 7 bases had no gene match. The CDR3 sequence is CASSYGQGGEKLFF. As DNA, the CDR3 is TGTGCCAGCAGCTACGGACAGGGAGGTGAAAAACTGTTTTTT.